The 9 T cell receptor beta chains below were found in one sample sequenced in a study of blood T cell repertoires in COVID-19. Assay used: immunoSEQ multiplex PCR; TCRdb lists only in-frame clones, some missing. The sample holds approximately 120,000 clones, 86% seen once. Sequenced material: peripheral blood. The receptors come from a human donor in a cohort sampled during active COVID-19.

The chain has TRBV30 and TRBJ1-2; 7 bases agree with TRBD1. CDR1 is GTSNPN and CDR2 is SVGIG in the germline V gene (reference sequence). J was trimmed by 3 bases and V by 3 bases; bases with no gene match: 10. The length of the CDR3 is 15 residues. The chain's CDR3 is CAWSLETGQYYGYTF. The DNA of the CDR3 is TGTGCCTGGAGCCTCGAGACGGGACAGTACTATGGCTACACCTTC.

The rearrangement links TRBV7-6 to TRBJ2-3; 13 positions match TRBD2. Germline V CDR1 and CDR2: SGHVS, FNYEAQ. Germline trimming cut 1 base from V and 6 bases from J; bases unmatched to any gene: 7. The CDR3 has 17 residues. DNA for the CDR3: TGTGCCAGCAGCTTAGGAAGACTAGCGGGAGGAGGGGATACGCAGTATTTT. This gives the protein CASSLGRLAGGGDTQYF.

V is TRBV27 and J is TRBJ2-1, with TRBD2 matching over 13 bases. The germline V gene encodes CDR1 MNHEY and CDR2 SMNVEV (reference sequence). CDR3 length: 17 residues. V trimming: 0 bases; J trimming: 10 bases; junction bases outside the gene matches: 9. CDR3 residues: CASSLSAQLAGGPEQFF. The CDR3 DNA follows: TGTGCCAGCAGTTTATCGGCCCAACTAGCGGGAGGGCCCGAGCAGTTCTTC.

The chain recombines TRBV18 with TRBJ2-2; a possible D gene is TRBD1 (5 bases). CDR3 length: 12 amino acids. Trimming pared 8 bases from V and 5 bases from J, leaving 9 bases between. Germline V gene sequence: CDR1 KGHSH, CDR2 LQKENI. CDR3 nucleotides: TGTGCCAGCGGGGCTCCAACCGGGGAGCTGTTTTTT. It encodes CASGAPTGELFF. Filled out from reference TRBV18 and TRBJ2-2, the complete variable domain reads NAGVMQNPRHLVRRRGQEARLRCSPMKGHSHVYWYRQLPEEGLKFMVYLQKENIIDESGMPKERFSAEFPKEGPSILRIQQVVRGDSAAYFCASGAPTGELFFGEGSRLTVL.

The chain combines TRBV7-2 with TRBJ2-3; 9 nucleotides align to TRBD2. Germline-derived CDR1 and CDR2 are SGHTA and FQGNSA. J was trimmed by 0 bases and V by 4 bases; bases with no gene match: 8. This CDR3 spans 17 amino acids. CDR3 loop: CASSSRASGASTDTQYF. The CDR3 region has the DNA TGTGCCAGCAGCTCCCGGGCTAGCGGGGCTAGCACAGATACGCAGTATTTT.

In its sample, this clone was seen a few times. The rearrangement uses TRBV5-1 and TRBJ1-2; no clear D. Per germline, CDR1 SGHRS and CDR2 YFSETQ. This CDR3 region has 14 residues. The V end was cut by 1 base, the J end by 0 bases, with 7 bases between. The CDR3 sequence is CASSLWQTNYGYTF. CDR3 sequence (DNA): TGCGCCAGCAGCTTGTGGCAAACTAACTATGGCTACACCTTC. Using reference TRBV5-1 and TRBJ1-2 for the parts outside the CDR3, the full variable domain is KAGVTQTPRYLIKTRGQQVTLSCSPISGHRSVSWYQQTPGQGLQFLFEYFSETQRNKGNFPGRFSGRQFSNSRSEMNVSTLELGDSALYLCASSLWQTNYGYTFGSGTRLTVV.

V is TRBV13 and J is TRBJ1-1, with D unclear. Germline V CDR1 and CDR2: PRHDT, FYEKMQ (reference sequence). The CDR3 sequence is 12 residues long. V was pared by 5 bases and J by 0 bases, with 4 bases between. CDR3 loop: CASSTMNTEAFF. The CDR3 nucleotides are TGTGCCAGCAGCACAATGAACACTGAAGCTTTCTTT.

This clone appeared once. The chain joins TRBV28 to TRBJ2-6, with TRBD2 matching 8 bases. Trimming removed 6 bases from V and 3 bases from J; junction bases left unmatched: 10. Germline V lookup: CDR1 MDHEN, CDR2 SYDVKM. The CDR3 is made up of 17 amino acids. CDR3 sequence (DNA): TGTGCCAGCAGCCCAGCCGGGGGGGCGTATGGGGCCAACGTCCTGACTTTC. It specifies CASSPAGGAYGANVLTF.

The CDR3 DNA reads as TGTGCCAGCAGCTTATCCTACTATGGCTACACCTTC. Protein: CASSLSYYGYTF. The chain combines TRBV13 with TRBJ1-2; D call uncertain. V was clipped by 2 bases and J by 3 bases, with 4 bases between them. Germline lookup yields CDR1 PRHDT and CDR2 FYEKMQ (reference sequence). This CDR3 is 12 amino acids long.